Listed below are T cell receptor beta chains from one sample, sequenced in a study of PD-1 and CTLA-4 blockade in melanoma. Some clones are missing from TCRdb's copy, which holds only in-frame ones; the method was immunoSEQ multiplex PCR. The table lists fewer than 20,000 clones, around three quarters of them singletons. Sequences were derived from CD8+ T cells from peripheral blood, sampled from a patient given anti-PD-1 treatment. The receptors derive from a human donor with melanoma. Both conserved end residues are part of each CDR3. D genes are given only for firm matches. Size is omitted from some rows. Given values are once, few, many or a class for expanded clones.

d_call: .
j_call: TRBJ1-5
clone_size: .
v_call: TRBV30
cdr3_length: 14
cdr3_aa: CALETPYSNQPQHF
cdr3_nt: TGTGCGCTGGAGACGCCGTATAGCAATCAGCCCCAGCATTTT

d_call: .
j_call: TRBJ1-1
clone_size: .
v_call: TRBV12-3/TRBV12-4
cdr3_length: 13
cdr3_aa: CASRFGGRDEAFF
cdr3_nt: TGTGCCAGCAGGTTCGGGGGAAGGGATGAAGCTTTCTTT

d_call: .
j_call: TRBJ2-3
clone_size: .
v_call: TRBV12-3/TRBV12-4
cdr3_length: 13
cdr3_aa: CASSPDPEISQYF
cdr3_nt: TGTGCCAGCAGCCCCGACCCAGAGATCTCGCAGTATTTT

d_call: .
j_call: TRBJ1-4
clone_size: .
v_call: TRBV13
cdr3_length: 13
cdr3_aa: CASRNSVNEKLFF
cdr3_nt: TGTGCCAGCAGGAACAGCGTGAATGAAAAACTGTTTTTT

d_call: .
j_call: TRBJ2-1
clone_size: .
v_call: TRBV6-5
cdr3_length: 14
cdr3_aa: CASSGALPYNEQFF
cdr3_nt: TGTGCCAGCAGCGGGGCCCTCCCCTACAATGAGCAGTTCTTC

d_call: .
j_call: TRBJ2-7
clone_size: .
v_call: TRBV30
cdr3_length: 13
cdr3_aa: CAWSVRPFYEQYF
cdr3_nt: TGTGCCTGGAGTGTAAGGCCCTTCTACGAGCAGTACTTC

d_call: .
j_call: TRBJ1-5
clone_size: .
v_call: TRBV27
cdr3_length: 13
cdr3_aa: CASSLWENQPQHF
cdr3_nt: TGTGCCAGCAGTTTATGGGAAAATCAGCCCCAGCATTTT

d_call: .
j_call: TRBJ2-2
clone_size: .
v_call: TRBV3-1/TRBV3-2
cdr3_length: 17
cdr3_aa: CASSQEDGGDYTGELFF
cdr3_nt: TGTGCCAGCAGCCAAGAAGACGGGGGAGATTACACCGGGGAGCTGTTTTTT

d_call: .
j_call: TRBJ2-7
clone_size: .
v_call: TRBV5-1
cdr3_length: 15
cdr3_aa: CASSLGIALAYEQYF
cdr3_nt: TGCGCCAGCAGCTTGGGCATTGCCTTAGCCTACGAGCAGTACTTC

d_call: .
j_call: TRBJ1-4
clone_size: .
v_call: TRBV7-2
cdr3_length: 19
cdr3_aa: CASSPILVQDRPTNEKLFF
cdr3_nt: TGTGCCAGCAGCCCCATACTAGTCCAGGACAGACCAACTAATGAAAAACTGTTTTTT

d_call: TRBD1
j_call: TRBJ1-5
clone_size: .
v_call: TRBV5-1
cdr3_length: 15
cdr3_aa: CASSLTGGNNQPQHF
cdr3_nt: TGCGCCAGCAGCTTGACAGGGGGAAACAATCAGCCCCAGCATTTT

d_call: .
j_call: TRBJ1-1
clone_size: few
v_call: TRBV19
cdr3_length: 13
cdr3_aa: CASKDLGGTEAFF
cdr3_nt: TGTGCCAGCAAAGACCTGGGGGGCACTGAAGCTTTCTTT

d_call: TRBD1
j_call: TRBJ2-7
clone_size: .
v_call: TRBV5-3
cdr3_length: 13
cdr3_aa: CARSTGQGPEQYF
cdr3_nt: TGTGCCAGAAGCACCGGACAGGGGCCGGAGCAGTACTTC

d_call: .
j_call: TRBJ2-7
clone_size: .
v_call: TRBV10-1
cdr3_length: 14
cdr3_aa: CASSESNAMFEQYF
cdr3_nt: TGCGCCAGCAGTGAGTCGAACGCCATGTTCGAGCAGTACTTC

d_call: TRBD1
j_call: TRBJ1-4
clone_size: .
v_call: TRBV13
cdr3_length: 14
cdr3_aa: CASSLGTGLEKLFF
cdr3_nt: TGTGCCAGCAGCCTAGGGACAGGTCTTGAAAAACTGTTTTTT

d_call: TRBD1
j_call: TRBJ1-1
clone_size: .
v_call: TRBV27
cdr3_length: 18
cdr3_aa: CASSLGTGGSRKNTEAFF
cdr3_nt: TGTGCCAGCAGCCTAGGGACAGGGGGTAGCAGGAAGAACACTGAAGCTTTCTTT

d_call: .
j_call: TRBJ2-7
clone_size: .
v_call: TRBV7-9
cdr3_length: 15
cdr3_aa: CASSLVGGAHYEQYF
cdr3_nt: TGTGCCAGCAGCTTAGTAGGCGGGGCACACTACGAGCAGTACTTC

d_call: .
j_call: TRBJ2-7
clone_size: .
v_call: TRBV4-1
cdr3_length: 14
cdr3_aa: CASSQDRVNYEQYF
cdr3_nt: TGCGCCAGCAGCCAAGACAGGGTGAACTACGAGCAGTACTTC

d_call: TRBD2
j_call: TRBJ2-7
clone_size: .
v_call: TRBV3-1/TRBV3-2
cdr3_length: 15
cdr3_aa: CASSHEREGLDEQYF
cdr3_nt: TGTGCCAGCAGCCACGAGCGGGAGGGACTCGACGAGCAGTACTTC

d_call: .
j_call: TRBJ2-3
clone_size: .
v_call: TRBV7-6
cdr3_length: 16
cdr3_aa: CASSLRIGSSTDTQYF
cdr3_nt: TGTGCCAGCAGCTTAAGGATCGGCAGCAGCACAGATACGCAGTATTTT

d_call: .
j_call: TRBJ2-1
clone_size: .
v_call: TRBV10-2
cdr3_length: 15
cdr3_aa: CASSEYEVSYNEQFF
cdr3_nt: TGCGCCAGCAGTGAGTATGAGGTCTCCTACAATGAGCAGTTCTTC

d_call: .
j_call: TRBJ1-2
clone_size: .
v_call: TRBV6-1
cdr3_length: 14
cdr3_aa: CASSETRRNYGYTF
cdr3_nt: TGTGCCAGCAGTGAAACGCGGCGTAACTATGGCTACACCTTC

d_call: .
j_call: TRBJ2-3
clone_size: .
v_call: TRBV5-4
cdr3_length: 13
cdr3_aa: CASSTGITDTQYF
cdr3_nt: TGTGCCAGCAGCACCGGGATCACAGATACGCAGTATTTT

d_call: .
j_call: TRBJ2-2
clone_size: .
v_call: TRBV7-9
cdr3_length: 14
cdr3_aa: CASRSDRDTGELFF
cdr3_nt: TGTGCCAGCAGATCGGACAGAGACACCGGGGAGCTGTTTTTT

d_call: TRBD1
j_call: TRBJ2-1
clone_size: .
v_call: TRBV11-3
cdr3_length: 14
cdr3_aa: CASSETGTYNEQFF
cdr3_nt: TGTGCCAGCAGCGAGACAGGGACCTACAATGAGCAGTTCTTC

d_call: TRBD1
j_call: TRBJ1-5
clone_size: few
v_call: TRBV7-9
cdr3_length: 14
cdr3_aa: CASSLNPGQGVQHF
cdr3_nt: TGTGCCAGCAGTCTTAACCCGGGACAGGGGGTCCAGCATTTT

d_call: .
j_call: TRBJ2-1
clone_size: .
v_call: TRBV5-6
cdr3_length: 13
cdr3_aa: CASSLVRESGQFF
cdr3_nt: TGTGCCAGCAGCTTAGTCAGGGAGTCGGGGCAGTTCTTC

d_call: .
j_call: TRBJ1-1
clone_size: .
v_call: TRBV7-9
cdr3_length: 12
cdr3_aa: CASSLGHSGAFF
cdr3_nt: TGTGCCAGCAGCTTAGGACACAGCGGAGCTTTCTTT

d_call: .
j_call: TRBJ1-5
clone_size: few
v_call: TRBV27
cdr3_length: 15
cdr3_aa: CASSLNTQPNQPQHF
cdr3_nt: TGTGCCAGCAGTCTAAACACCCAACCCAATCAGCCCCAGCATTTT

d_call: TRBD1
j_call: TRBJ2-7
clone_size: .
v_call: TRBV12-3/TRBV12-4
cdr3_length: 12
cdr3_aa: CASSERDSEQYF
cdr3_nt: TGTGCCAGCAGTGAACGGGACAGCGAGCAGTACTTC

d_call: TRBD1
j_call: TRBJ2-3
clone_size: .
v_call: TRBV24-1
cdr3_length: 16
cdr3_aa: CATSEAGTGITDTQYF
cdr3_nt: TGTGCCACCAGTGAAGCCGGGACAGGGATCACAGATACGCAGTATTTT

d_call: TRBD1
j_call: TRBJ2-1
clone_size: .
v_call: TRBV6-5
cdr3_length: 15
cdr3_aa: CASSYLPRGSDEQFF
cdr3_nt: TGTGCCAGCAGTTACTTGCCCAGGGGGAGCGATGAGCAGTTCTTC

d_call: .
j_call: TRBJ1-6
clone_size: .
v_call: TRBV19
cdr3_length: 15
cdr3_aa: CASSSSAGLRSPLHF
cdr3_nt: TGTGCCAGTAGTAGTTCGGCAGGGCTGCGCTCACCCCTCCACTTT

d_call: .
j_call: TRBJ2-7
clone_size: .
v_call: TRBV3-1/TRBV3-2
cdr3_length: 17
cdr3_aa: CASSQRPAKRPPLEQYF
cdr3_nt: TGTGCCAGCAGCCAAAGGCCCGCGAAAAGGCCTCCACTGGAGCAGTACTTC

d_call: TRBD2
j_call: TRBJ2-1
clone_size: .
v_call: TRBV27
cdr3_length: 15
cdr3_aa: CASSMSGTRINEQFF
cdr3_nt: TGTGCCAGCAGTATGTCCGGGACTAGGATCAATGAGCAGTTCTTC

d_call: .
j_call: TRBJ2-2
clone_size: few
v_call: TRBV27
cdr3_length: 12
cdr3_aa: CASSLLAGELFF
cdr3_nt: TGTGCCAGCAGTTTACTCGCCGGGGAGCTGTTTTTT

d_call: TRBD1
j_call: TRBJ1-6
clone_size: .
v_call: TRBV11-3
cdr3_length: 15
cdr3_aa: CASSLEGTDNSPLHF
cdr3_nt: TGTGCCAGCAGCTTAGAGGGGACAGATAATTCACCCCTCCACTTT

d_call: TRBD1
j_call: TRBJ1-2
clone_size: .
v_call: TRBV7-9
cdr3_length: 16
cdr3_aa: CASSSPVGTGGGGYTF
cdr3_nt: TGTGCCAGCAGCTCACCGGTTGGGACAGGGGGTGGGGGCTACACCTTC

d_call: .
j_call: TRBJ1-1
clone_size: few
v_call: TRBV5-8
cdr3_length: 9
cdr3_aa: CASSLAASF
cdr3_nt: TGTGCCAGCAGCTTGGCAGCTTCATTT

d_call: .
j_call: TRBJ2-1
clone_size: .
v_call: TRBV27
cdr3_length: 14
cdr3_aa: CASSLLRADNEQFF
cdr3_nt: TGTGCCAGCAGTTTACTACGGGCCGACAATGAGCAGTTCTTC

d_call: .
j_call: TRBJ2-2
clone_size: .
v_call: TRBV27
cdr3_length: 14
cdr3_aa: CASSLRGYTGELFF
cdr3_nt: TGTGCCAGCAGTTTACGAGGGTACACCGGGGAGCTGTTTTTT

d_call: TRBD1
j_call: TRBJ2-7
clone_size: once
v_call: TRBV7-9
cdr3_length: 13
cdr3_aa: CASSPGQGYEQYF
cdr3_nt: TGTGCCAGCAGCCCGGGACAGGGCTACGAGCAGTACTTC

d_call: .
j_call: TRBJ2-7
clone_size: .
v_call: TRBV4-1
cdr3_length: 15
cdr3_aa: CASSQGERGYYEQYF
cdr3_nt: TGCGCCAGCAGCCAAGGGGAAAGGGGTTACTACGAGCAGTACTTC

d_call: .
j_call: TRBJ1-2
clone_size: few
v_call: TRBV7-9
cdr3_length: 15
cdr3_aa: CASSPRLSPNYGYTF
cdr3_nt: TGTGCCAGCAGCCCCCGGTTATCGCCCAACTATGGCTACACCTTC

d_call: .
j_call: TRBJ1-1
clone_size: .
v_call: TRBV27
cdr3_length: 14
cdr3_aa: CASSWNGPNTEAFF
cdr3_nt: TGTGCCAGCAGTTGGAACGGACCGAACACTGAAGCTTTCTTT

d_call: .
j_call: TRBJ1-1
clone_size: few
v_call: TRBV20-1
cdr3_length: 14
cdr3_aa: CSASENREYTEAFF
cdr3_nt: TGCAGTGCTAGTGAAAACAGGGAGTACACTGAAGCTTTCTTT

d_call: .
j_call: TRBJ2-1
clone_size: .
v_call: TRBV6-5
cdr3_length: 14
cdr3_aa: CASLRGPYYNEQFF
cdr3_nt: TGTGCCAGCTTGAGGGGCCCTTACTACAATGAGCAGTTCTTC

d_call: TRBD1
j_call: TRBJ2-2
clone_size: .
v_call: TRBV29-1
cdr3_length: 13
cdr3_aa: CSVETGLTGELFF
cdr3_nt: TGCAGCGTGGAGACAGGGTTAACCGGGGAGCTGTTTTTT

d_call: .
j_call: TRBJ1-1
clone_size: .
v_call: TRBV4-1
cdr3_length: 15
cdr3_aa: CASSQTPGGNTEAFF
cdr3_nt: TGCGCCAGCAGCCAGACCCCGGGCGGAAACACTGAAGCTTTCTTT

d_call: .
j_call: TRBJ2-1
clone_size: .
v_call: TRBV27
cdr3_length: 15
cdr3_aa: CASSPEGRDGDEQFF
cdr3_nt: TGTGCCAGCAGTCCGGAAGGCAGGGATGGCGATGAGCAGTTCTTC

d_call: .
j_call: TRBJ1-5
clone_size: .
v_call: TRBV3-1/TRBV3-2
cdr3_length: 13
cdr3_aa: CASSPPEGQPQHF
cdr3_nt: TGTGCCAGCAGCCCGCCTGAGGGTCAGCCCCAGCATTTT

d_call: .
j_call: TRBJ1-1
clone_size: .
v_call: TRBV3-1/TRBV3-2
cdr3_length: 15
cdr3_aa: CASSQAGEGNTEAFF
cdr3_nt: TGTGCCAGCAGCCAAGCGGGGGAAGGGAACACTGAAGCTTTCTTT

d_call: TRBD1
j_call: TRBJ2-2
clone_size: .
v_call: TRBV7-9
cdr3_length: 15
cdr3_aa: CASSGRTGGNGELFF
cdr3_nt: TGTGCCAGCAGCGGACGGACAGGGGGCAACGGGGAGCTGTTTTTT

d_call: TRBD1
j_call: TRBJ2-7
clone_size: .
v_call: TRBV6-5
cdr3_length: 15
cdr3_aa: CASSSDVSGGSEQYF
cdr3_nt: TGTGCCAGCAGTTCGGACGTGTCAGGGGGCAGTGAGCAGTACTTC

d_call: TRBD1
j_call: TRBJ1-5
clone_size: large
v_call: TRBV5-8
cdr3_length: 14
cdr3_aa: CASSFGTGDQPQHF
cdr3_nt: TGTGCCAGCAGCTTCGGGACAGGGGATCAGCCCCAGCATTTT